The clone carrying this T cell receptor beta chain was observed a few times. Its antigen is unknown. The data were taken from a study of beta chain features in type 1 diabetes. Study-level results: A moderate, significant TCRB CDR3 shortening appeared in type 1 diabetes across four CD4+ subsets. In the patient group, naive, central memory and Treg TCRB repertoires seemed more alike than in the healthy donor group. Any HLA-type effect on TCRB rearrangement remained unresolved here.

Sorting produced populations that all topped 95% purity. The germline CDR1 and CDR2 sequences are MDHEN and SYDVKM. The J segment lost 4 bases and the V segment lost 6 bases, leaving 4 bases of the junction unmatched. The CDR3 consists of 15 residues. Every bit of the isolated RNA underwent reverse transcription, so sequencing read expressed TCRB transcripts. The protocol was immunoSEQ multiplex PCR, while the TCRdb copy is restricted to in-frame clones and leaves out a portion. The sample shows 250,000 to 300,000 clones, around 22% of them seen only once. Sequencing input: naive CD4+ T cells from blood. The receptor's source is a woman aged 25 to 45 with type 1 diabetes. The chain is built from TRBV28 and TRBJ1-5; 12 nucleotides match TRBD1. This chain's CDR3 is CASRGQGAQNQPQHF. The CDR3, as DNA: TGTGCCAGCAGGGGACAGGGGGCCCAAAATCAGCCCCAGCATTTT.